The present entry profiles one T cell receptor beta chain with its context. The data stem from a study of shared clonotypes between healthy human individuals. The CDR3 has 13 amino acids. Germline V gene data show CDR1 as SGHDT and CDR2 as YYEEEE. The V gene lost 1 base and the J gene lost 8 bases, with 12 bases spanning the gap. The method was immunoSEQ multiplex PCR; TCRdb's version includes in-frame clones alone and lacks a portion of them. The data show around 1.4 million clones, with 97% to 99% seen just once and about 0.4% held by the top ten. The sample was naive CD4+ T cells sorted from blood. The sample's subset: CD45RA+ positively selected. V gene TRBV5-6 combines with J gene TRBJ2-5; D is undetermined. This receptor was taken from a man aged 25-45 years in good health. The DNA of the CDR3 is TGTGCCAGCAGCTTGTCTCTTAAGAGAACCCAGTACTTC. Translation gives CASSLSLKRTQYF.